This T cell receptor beta chain was captured by sequencing in a study of shared clonotypes between healthy human individuals. Overall study context: Per donor, three plates held CD4 naive cells, three held CD4 memory, two held CD8 naive and one held CD8 memory.

Assay: immunoSEQ multiplex PCR; the TCRdb copy retains only in-frame clones and omits some. The table records around 1.5 million clones, nearly 99% of them present only once. CDR3 length equals 16 residues. Germline V CDR1 and CDR2: SGHRS, YFSETQ. The V end lost 5 bases, the J end lost 2 bases, and 19 bases lay between the germline ends. The sample consisted of naive CD4+ T cells sorted from blood. Subset of the sample: CD45RA+ positively selected. The TCR originated in a young man in good health. The gene calls are TRBV5-1 and TRBJ2-5; possible D gene TRBD1, 5 bases. The CDR3 sequence: CASRGTGTTGQETQYF. As DNA, the CDR3 is TGCGCCAGCAGAGGTACAGGAACTACAGGACAAGAGACCCAGTACTTC.